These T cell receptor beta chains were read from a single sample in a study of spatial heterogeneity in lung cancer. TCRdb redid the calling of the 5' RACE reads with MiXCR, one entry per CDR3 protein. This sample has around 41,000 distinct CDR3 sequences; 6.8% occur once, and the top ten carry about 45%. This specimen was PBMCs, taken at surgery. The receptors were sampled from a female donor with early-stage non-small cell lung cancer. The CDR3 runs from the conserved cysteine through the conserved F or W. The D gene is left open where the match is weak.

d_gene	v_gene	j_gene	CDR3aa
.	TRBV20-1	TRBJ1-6	CSARPSYNSPLHF
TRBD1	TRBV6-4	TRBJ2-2	CASSRKTGATGELFF
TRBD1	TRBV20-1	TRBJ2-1	CSAHRTGNNEQFF
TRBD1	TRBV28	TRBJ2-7	CASSSTGTGPDEQYF
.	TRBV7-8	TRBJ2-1	CASSLVRGAGNEQFF
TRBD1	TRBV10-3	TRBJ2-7	CAISDLRTGQDEQYF
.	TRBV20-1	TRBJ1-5	CSAQDGVNQPQHF
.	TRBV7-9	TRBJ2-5	CASSLIGSETQYF
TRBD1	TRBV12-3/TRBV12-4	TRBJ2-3	CASILDRVGTDTQYF
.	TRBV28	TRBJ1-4	CASTDISLATNEKLFF
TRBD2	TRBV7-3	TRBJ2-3	CASSLQGGGGGDTQYF
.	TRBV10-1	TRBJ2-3	CASSDPGRDTDTQYF
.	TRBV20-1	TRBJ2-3	CSARPGPSTDTQYF
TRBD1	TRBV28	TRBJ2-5	CASRADREDTQYF
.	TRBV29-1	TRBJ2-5	CSVATNLGEETQYF
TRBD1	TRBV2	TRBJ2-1	CASRTTRGQNYNEQFF
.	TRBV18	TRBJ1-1	CASSPQRVGATEAFF
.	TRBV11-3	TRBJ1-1	CASANRGNTEAFF
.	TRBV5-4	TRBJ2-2	CASSSDARSTGELFF
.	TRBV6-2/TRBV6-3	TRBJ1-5	CASTTSNQPQHF
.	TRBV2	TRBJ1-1	CASSDTFGGGGKAFF
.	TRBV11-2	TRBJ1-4	CASRNPGMGEKLFF
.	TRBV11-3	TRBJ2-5	CASSFIQGQTETQYF
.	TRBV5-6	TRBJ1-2	CPSSPTPGARGYGYTF
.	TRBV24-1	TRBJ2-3	CATSDSGRFPADTQYF
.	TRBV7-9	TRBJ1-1	CASSFDSPGGTEAFF
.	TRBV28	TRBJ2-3	CASRSNGGPSGDTQYF
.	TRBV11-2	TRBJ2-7	CASSLKSGGSAGFIYEQYF
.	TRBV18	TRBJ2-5	CASSRERQETQYF
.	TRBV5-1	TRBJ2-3	CASSNVNPGRMTDTQYF
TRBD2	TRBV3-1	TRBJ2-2	CASSGLAGAVNTGELFF
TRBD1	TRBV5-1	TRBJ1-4	CASTPTGGGEKLFF
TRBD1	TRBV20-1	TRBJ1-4	CSAPAPGQGNEKLFF
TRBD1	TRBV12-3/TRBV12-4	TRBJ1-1	CASSFKTGFTEAFF
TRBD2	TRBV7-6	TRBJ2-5	CASSSSASSGGQGETQYF
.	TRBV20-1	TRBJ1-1	CSARPQLQAFF
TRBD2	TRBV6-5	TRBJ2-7	CASSYSTAGGPEQYF
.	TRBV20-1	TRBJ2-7	CSARQGRYEQYF
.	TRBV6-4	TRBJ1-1	CASSAVVGGTEAFF
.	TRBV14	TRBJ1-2	CASSLFYDSSNYGYTF
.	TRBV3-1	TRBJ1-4	CASSPSPGSSTNEKLFF
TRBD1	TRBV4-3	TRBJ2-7	CASSQAGSTGTYEQYF
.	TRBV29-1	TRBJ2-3	CSADRGAIDTQYF
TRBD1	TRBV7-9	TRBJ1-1	CASSLEGTVNTEAFF
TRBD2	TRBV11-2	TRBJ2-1	CASRPKLAGGVDEQFF
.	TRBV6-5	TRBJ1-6	CASSSQFNSPLHF
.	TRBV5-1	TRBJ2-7	CASSSGQDIEQYF
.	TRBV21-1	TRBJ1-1	CASRTGKAFF
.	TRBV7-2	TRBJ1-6	CASSLGVTSSPLHF
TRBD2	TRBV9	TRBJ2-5	CASSPRLAETQYF
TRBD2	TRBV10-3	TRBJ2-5	CAIRGTSGGPGETQYF
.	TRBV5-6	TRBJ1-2	CASSSQGFPNYGYTF
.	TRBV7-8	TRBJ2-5	CASSLDQLGTQYF